This TCR beta chain is drawn from a study of tumor and adjacent non-tumor tissue in lung cancer. Turning to this clonotype: Its antigen is currently unknown.

Trimming shortened V by 2 bases and J by 6 bases, and 10 bases separated the two germline ends. The CDR3 length is 13 residues. Germline CDR1 reads SGHDN; CDR2 reads FVKESK. TCRbeta libraries were built with three rounds of nested PCR, modified from ARM-PCR. MiXCR was run by TCRdb on the multiplex PCR reads, yielding one entry per CDR3 protein. This table holds 48,000 or so distinct CDR3 sequences, roughly 67% found once. This sample's RNA came from whole unsorted tissue. This non-tumor lung sample came from over 3 cm beyond the tumor edge. Study-level findings and limits: Tumor repertoires had a smaller top 100 clone share than normal lung. Compared with tumor, normal lung showed significantly lower TCR diversity.

The chain combines TRBV14 with TRBJ1-2, with D hard to call. The sequenced material came from distant non-tumor lung tissue. This TCR came from a woman in her seventies with non-small cell lung cancer. The DNA of the CDR3 is TGTGCCAGCAGCCAAACTCGCAACCATGGCTACACCTTC. Translated, it gives CASSQTRNHGYTF. Together with reference TRBV14 and TRBJ1-2, the CDR3 gives the full variable domain: EAGVTQFPSHSVIEKGQTVTLRCDPISGHDNLYWYRRVMGKEIKFLLHFVKESKQDESGMPNNRFLAERTGGTYSTLKVQPAELEDSGVYFCASSQTRNHGYTFGSGTRLTVV.